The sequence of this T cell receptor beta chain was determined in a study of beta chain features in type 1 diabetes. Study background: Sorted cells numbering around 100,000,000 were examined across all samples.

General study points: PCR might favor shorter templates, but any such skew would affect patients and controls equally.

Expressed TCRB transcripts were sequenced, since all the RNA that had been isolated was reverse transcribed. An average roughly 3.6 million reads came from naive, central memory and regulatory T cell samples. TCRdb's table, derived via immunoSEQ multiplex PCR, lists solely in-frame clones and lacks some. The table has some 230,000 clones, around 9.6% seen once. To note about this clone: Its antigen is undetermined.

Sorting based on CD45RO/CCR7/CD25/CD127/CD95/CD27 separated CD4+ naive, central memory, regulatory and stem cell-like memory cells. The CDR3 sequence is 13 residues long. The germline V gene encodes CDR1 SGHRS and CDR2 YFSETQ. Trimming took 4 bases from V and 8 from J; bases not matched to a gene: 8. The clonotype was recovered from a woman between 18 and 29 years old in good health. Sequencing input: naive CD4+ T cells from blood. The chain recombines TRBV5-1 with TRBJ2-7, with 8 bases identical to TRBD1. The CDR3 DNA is TGCGCCAGCAGCGAACGGGACAGGCAGAAGCAGTACTTC. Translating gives CASSERDRQKQYF.